The sequence of this TCR beta chain was determined in a study of blood T cell repertoires in COVID-19. Study details: Samples representing acute and convalescent COVID-19 were sourced from the United States, Italy and Spain. Sample material is recorded as cDNA or gDNA derived from T cells, B-cell-depleted T cells, or PBMCs.

V was cut by 3 bases and J by 6 bases, with 8 bases left in between. Germline values: CDR1 GTSNPN, CDR2 SVGIG (reference sequence). The CDR3 contains 11 residues. Per the original methods: Using reference gene primer amplification, nucleated cell counts were estimated. Profiling relied on immunoSEQ multiplex PCR, and the TCRdb table lists in-frame clones only, not all of them. That table is the source of V, J and clone size, and D and trimming were worked out from the DNA. The table lists around 250,000 clones, around four fifths of them singletons, with about 5.7% in the top ten. This rearrangement joins TRBV30 to TRBJ1-1, with D possibly being TRBD1 (5 bases). The sequence derives from a man older than 75 with acute or convalescent COVID-19. Sequences were obtained from peripheral blood. CDR3 in amino acids: CAWRGRAEAFF. Here the CDR3 DNA reads TGTGCCTGGAGGGGGCGAGCTGAAGCTTTCTTT.